The 7 T cell receptor beta chains given below trace back to one sample, sequenced in a study of blood T cell repertoires in COVID-19. Clones were read by immunoSEQ multiplex PCR, and TCRdb kept only the in-frame ones, dropping some. Of roughly 100,000 clones listed, around 86% were seen once; the top ten hold roughly 3.1%. The sample was peripheral blood. The receptors shown here come from a man aged 45-60 years with active or convalescent COVID-19.

The chain joins TRBV2 to TRBJ1-5; D is ambiguous. The germline gives CDR1 SNHLY, CDR2 FYNNEI. V shed 2 bases and J shed 6 bases, with 14 bases lying between them. This CDR3 comprises 15 residues. CDR3 nucleotide sequence: TGTGCCAGCAGTGAATTCAGGAGGGCTGTTCAGCCCCAGCATTTT. It is translated as CASSEFRRAVQPQHF.

This chain links TRBV2 with TRBJ2-5; maybe TRBD1 (6 bases). There are 14 residues in the CDR3. Germline CDR1 SNHLY, CDR2 FYNNEI. The V gene lost 7 bases and the J gene lost 1 base, with 13 bases spanning the gap. The CDR3 bases are TGTGCCAGCAACACACAGGGCCGCCAAGAGACCCAGTACTTC. Translated, it gives CASNTQGRQETQYF.

The chain carries TRBV11-2 and TRBJ1-5; no clear D. The CDR3 extends over 13 amino acids. V was pared by 5 bases and J by 5 bases, with 10 bases between. Germline V gives CDR1 SGHAT, CDR2 FQNNGV. The CDR3 reads CASSPHTHQPQHF. The DNA for the CDR3 is TGTGCCAGCAGCCCCCATACTCATCAGCCCCAGCATTTT.

The table lists this clone with a count of one. The chain combines TRBV4-1 with TRBJ1-5; D may be TRBD1 (5 bases). Trimming took off 4 bases at V and 7 bases at J, with 20 bases between the two ends. In germline, CDR1 is MGHRA, CDR2 YSYEKL. The CDR3 runs to 16 residues. This chain's CDR3 is CASSPLRAGIDQPQHF. DNA of the CDR3: TGCGCCAGCAGCCCCCTTCGGGCAGGGATCGACCAGCCCCAGCATTTT.

This sequence joins TRBV12-3 or TRBV12-4 and TRBJ1-1, with no clear D. V lost 5 bases and J lost 1, with 8 bases in between. The length of the CDR3 is 13 residues. The CDR3 DNA reads TGTGCCAGCAGTCCCGGGAGGAACACTGAAGCTTTCTTT. Translation gives CASSPGRNTEAFF.

This clone was counted a few times. This sequence joins TRBV5-5 and TRBJ1-3; possibly TRBD1 for D (5 bases). Trimming stripped 4 bases from V and 2 bases from J, with 13 bases between. From germline, CDR1 is SGHKS and CDR2 YYEKEE (reference sequence). The CDR3 runs to 15 residues. CDR3 sequence reads: CASSLNWGAGNTIYF. CDR3 sequence (DNA): TGTGCCAGCAGCCTAAATTGGGGGGCTGGAAACACCATATATTTT.

This clone was seen just once. The chain uses TRBV7-6 and TRBJ2-5, with 7 nucleotides matching TRBD2. CDR3 length: 15 residues. Germline-derived CDR1 and CDR2 are SGHVS and FNYEAQ. The trim removed 1 base at V and 2 bases at J, leaving 4 bases unmatched. CDR3 in amino acids: CASSLGSGGQETQYF. The CDR3 DNA reads TGTGCCAGCAGCTTAGGGTCGGGGGGACAAGAGACCCAGTACTTC.